This is a list of T cell receptor beta chains from one sample in a study of cytomegalovirus exposure and HLA in healthy donors. Only in-frame clones appear in the TCRdb table, and some are missing; sequencing was by immunoSEQ multiplex PCR. In the table there are 150,000 or so clones, approximately 71% of which are singletons. The material sequenced was PBMCs. The source is a man aged 18 to 30 in good health and CMV-seropositive. CDR3s include the opening cysteine and the closing phenylalanine or tryptophan. The order of the fields is D gene, V gene, J gene, clone size, CDR3 protein, CDR3 DNA. D genes are given only for firm matches. The size of a clone is reported for some rows only, either as once, few or many, or as a class for expanded clones.

d_call: TRBD1; v_call: TRBV7-2; j_call: TRBJ1-1; clone_size: .; cdr3_aa: CASSFPGQYEAFF; cdr3_nt: TGTGCCAGCAGCTTCCCGGGACAGTATGAAGCTTTCTTT
d_call: .; v_call: TRBV6-4; j_call: TRBJ2-3; clone_size: .; cdr3_aa: CASSSLGGGTDTQYF; cdr3_nt: TGTGCCAGCAGCTCCCTAGGAGGGGGCACAGATACGCAGTATTTT
d_call: TRBD1; v_call: TRBV27; j_call: TRBJ1-5; clone_size: few; cdr3_aa: CASSASGGGVWSSNQPQHF; cdr3_nt: TGTGCCAGCAGTGCCTCAGGGGGTGGTGTCTGGAGTAGCAATCAGCCCCAGCATTTT
d_call: TRBD2; v_call: TRBV11-2; j_call: TRBJ2-3; clone_size: .; cdr3_aa: CASSLQTGTSSYF; cdr3_nt: TGTGCCAGCAGCTTACAGACCGGGACTAGTTCGTATTTT
d_call: .; v_call: TRBV7-9; j_call: TRBJ2-1; clone_size: .; cdr3_aa: CASSSGGPTYNEQFF; cdr3_nt: TGTGCCAGCAGCTCCGGCGGGCCTACCTACAATGAGCAGTTCTTC
d_call: .; v_call: TRBV2; j_call: TRBJ1-4; clone_size: .; cdr3_aa: CASSEPEGAEEKLFF; cdr3_nt: TGTGCCAGCAGTGAGCCGGAGGGCGCAGAGGAAAAACTGTTTTTT
d_call: TRBD1; v_call: TRBV28; j_call: TRBJ1-5; clone_size: .; cdr3_aa: CASSFAPGQGNQPQHF; cdr3_nt: TGTGCCAGCAGTTTCGCCCCCGGACAGGGCAATCAGCCCCAGCATTTT
d_call: .; v_call: TRBV5-1; j_call: TRBJ2-3; clone_size: .; cdr3_aa: CASSPGASTDTQYF; cdr3_nt: TGCGCCAGCAGCCCGGGAGCTAGCACAGATACGCAGTATTTT
d_call: TRBD2; v_call: TRBV27; j_call: TRBJ2-1; clone_size: .; cdr3_aa: CASSLTSGTSIRYNEQFF; cdr3_nt: TGTGCCAGCAGTTTGACTAGCGGGACCTCCATTAGATACAATGAGCAGTTCTTC
d_call: .; v_call: TRBV6-1; j_call: TRBJ1-4; clone_size: .; cdr3_aa: CASSVPTTRATNEKLFF; cdr3_nt: TGTGCCAGCAGTGTCCCCACGACCCGGGCAACTAATGAAAAACTGTTTTTT
d_call: TRBD1; v_call: TRBV7-8; j_call: TRBJ2-7; clone_size: .; cdr3_aa: CASGPGTGVTYEQYF; cdr3_nt: TGTGCCAGCGGACCCGGGACAGGGGTTACCTACGAGCAGTACTTC
d_call: .; v_call: TRBV7-2; j_call: TRBJ2-7; clone_size: .; cdr3_aa: CASSFGDEQYF; cdr3_nt: TGTGCCAGCAGCTTCGGAGACGAGCAGTACTTC
d_call: .; v_call: TRBV28; j_call: TRBJ2-3; clone_size: .; cdr3_aa: CASSPGITDTQYF; cdr3_nt: TGTGCCAGCAGTCCCGGGATCACAGATACGCAGTATTTT
d_call: .; v_call: TRBV19; j_call: TRBJ2-2; clone_size: few; cdr3_aa: CASSKREVNTGELFF; cdr3_nt: TGTGCCAGTAGTAAGAGGGAGGTGAACACCGGGGAGCTGTTTTTT
d_call: .; v_call: TRBV19; j_call: TRBJ2-3; clone_size: .; cdr3_aa: CASSIVGGDTQYF; cdr3_nt: TGTGCCAGTAGTATAGTCGGCGGGGATACGCAGTATTTT
d_call: TRBD2; v_call: TRBV29-1; j_call: TRBJ2-7; clone_size: .; cdr3_aa: CSVKLAGVAGEQYF; cdr3_nt: TGCAGCGTAAAACTAGCGGGAGTAGCAGGCGAGCAGTACTTC
d_call: TRBD1; v_call: TRBV6-1; j_call: TRBJ1-2; clone_size: .; cdr3_aa: CASIRGQRVYGYTF; cdr3_nt: TGTGCCAGCATCCGGGGACAGCGAGTATATGGCTACACCTTC
d_call: TRBD2; v_call: TRBV29-1; j_call: TRBJ2-1; clone_size: .; cdr3_aa: CSTGASGVYNEQFF; cdr3_nt: TGCAGCACGGGGGCTAGCGGGGTTTACAATGAGCAGTTCTTC
d_call: .; v_call: TRBV9; j_call: TRBJ2-2; clone_size: .; cdr3_aa: CASSVGEGGGELFF; cdr3_nt: TGTGCCAGCAGCGTAGGTGAGGGCGGCGGGGAGCTGTTTTTT
d_call: TRBD1; v_call: TRBV27; j_call: TRBJ1-2; clone_size: .; cdr3_aa: CASKMNWQLRQGRDHGYTF; cdr3_nt: TGTGCCAGCAAGATGAATTGGCAGCTCCGACAGGGGAGGGATCATGGCTACACCTTC
d_call: TRBD1; v_call: TRBV6-1; j_call: TRBJ2-5; clone_size: .; cdr3_aa: CAVGTGWGKTQYF; cdr3_nt: TGTGCCGTGGGGACAGGGTGGGGGAAGACCCAGTACTTC
d_call: TRBD2; v_call: TRBV11-2; j_call: TRBJ2-1; clone_size: .; cdr3_aa: CASSQTPGLAAGGEQFF; cdr3_nt: TGTGCCAGCAGCCAAACACCGGGACTAGCGGCTGGGGGGGAGCAGTTCTTC
d_call: TRBD2; v_call: TRBV7-9; j_call: TRBJ2-7; clone_size: .; cdr3_aa: CASSLGWAGGREQYF; cdr3_nt: TGTGCCAGCAGCTTAGGATGGGCGGGAGGCCGCGAGCAGTACTTC
d_call: .; v_call: TRBV19; j_call: TRBJ1-4; clone_size: once; cdr3_aa: CASSLAGYGEKLFF; cdr3_nt: TGTGCCAGTAGCCTCGCGGGGTACGGTGAAAAACTGTTTTTT
d_call: TRBD2; v_call: TRBV5-4; j_call: TRBJ2-3; clone_size: .; cdr3_aa: CASSVYSGSPPDTQYF; cdr3_nt: TGTGCCAGCAGCGTATATAGCGGGAGCCCCCCAGATACGCAGTATTTT
d_call: TRBD1; v_call: TRBV4-1; j_call: TRBJ1-4; clone_size: .; cdr3_aa: CASSHSTGGDEKLFF; cdr3_nt: TGCGCCAGCAGCCACTCTACAGGGGGGGATGAAAAACTGTTTTTT
d_call: TRBD2; v_call: TRBV9; j_call: TRBJ2-1; clone_size: .; cdr3_aa: CASSSGGINEQFF; cdr3_nt: TGTGCCAGCTCTAGCGGGGGGATCAATGAGCAGTTCTTC
d_call: .; v_call: TRBV27; j_call: TRBJ2-7; clone_size: .; cdr3_aa: CASSLGRVQEQYF; cdr3_nt: TGTGCCAGCAGTTTAGGCAGGGTGCAAGAGCAGTACTTC
d_call: .; v_call: TRBV29-1; j_call: TRBJ2-2; clone_size: .; cdr3_aa: CSVGRGGELFF; cdr3_nt: TGCAGCGTTGGAAGGGGGGGGGAGCTGTTTTTT
d_call: TRBD2; v_call: TRBV19; j_call: TRBJ2-6; clone_size: few; cdr3_aa: CASRTGLARSGANVLTF; cdr3_nt: TGTGCCAGTAGGACGGGACTAGCAAGATCGGGGGCCAACGTCCTGACTTTC
d_call: TRBD2; v_call: TRBV28; j_call: TRBJ2-1; clone_size: .; cdr3_aa: CASSLAGESNEQFF; cdr3_nt: TGTGCCAGCAGTTTAGCGGGGGAGAGCAATGAGCAGTTCTTC
d_call: TRBD1; v_call: TRBV27; j_call: TRBJ2-1; clone_size: .; cdr3_aa: CASSRTIPGTGNEQFF; cdr3_nt: TGTGCCAGCAGTCGGACAATCCCCGGGACAGGGAATGAGCAGTTCTTC
d_call: .; v_call: TRBV19; j_call: TRBJ2-3; clone_size: .; cdr3_aa: CASSLLSTTTDTQYF; cdr3_nt: TGTGCCAGTAGTCTCCTATCCACCACCACAGATACGCAGTATTTT
d_call: .; v_call: TRBV6-5; j_call: TRBJ2-7; clone_size: .; cdr3_aa: CASSYGRVRPYEQYF; cdr3_nt: TGTGCCAGCAGTTACGGGCGGGTTCGGCCCTACGAGCAGTACTTC
d_call: .; v_call: TRBV6-6; j_call: TRBJ2-7; clone_size: .; cdr3_aa: CASSYGQGSDEQYF; cdr3_nt: TGTGCCAGCAGTTACGGTCAGGGGTCGGACGAGCAGTACTTC
d_call: TRBD2; v_call: TRBV19; j_call: TRBJ2-5; clone_size: .; cdr3_aa: CASSTYLAGAMSQYF; cdr3_nt: TGTGCCAGTAGTACCTACCTAGCGGGTGCCATGTCCCAGTACTTC
d_call: .; v_call: TRBV18; j_call: TRBJ1-1; clone_size: few; cdr3_aa: CASSPPLRNTEAFF; cdr3_nt: TGTGCCAGCTCACCACCGCTCAGGAACACTGAAGCTTTCTTT
d_call: .; v_call: TRBV5-4; j_call: TRBJ1-2; clone_size: .; cdr3_aa: CASTPQRAGSYGYTF; cdr3_nt: TGTGCCAGCACTCCCCAACGGGCAGGGTCCTATGGCTACACCTTC